A selection of T cell receptor beta chains follows, all from one sample in a study of blood T cell repertoires in COVID-19. Sequenced by immunoSEQ multiplex PCR; TCRdb stores in-frame clones only, minus some. The table lists roughly 330,000 clones, about 82% of them singletons. Input material: peripheral blood. The receptors shown here come from a woman aged 45-65 years with acute or convalescent COVID-19. CDR3s include the opening cysteine and the closing phenylalanine or tryptophan. A D gene is named only where the DNA matches it firmly. Rows may omit the clone size; those that give it use once, few, many or a size class.

j_gene | d_gene | v_gene | abundance | CDR3nt | CDR3aa
TRBJ1-2 | - | TRBV7-9 | - | TGTGCCAGCAGCCACGTCCCCCAGGGGTATGGCTACACCTTC | CASSHVPQGYGYTF
TRBJ2-3 | TRBD2 | TRBV2 | - | TGTGCCACATCCGGGACTAGCGGGAGGGCTAGCACAGATACGCAGTATTTT | CATSGTSGRASTDTQYF
TRBJ2-7 | - | TRBV9 | - | TGTGCCAGCACCGCCCGGCCCGGGACCTACGAGCAGTACTTC | CASTARPGTYEQYF
TRBJ1-1 | TRBD1 | TRBV28 | - | TGTGCCAGCAGCGGGGGACAGGGGAGCACTGAAGCTTTCTTT | CASSGGQGSTEAFF
TRBJ2-3 | - | TRBV7-2 | few | TGTGCCAGCAGCTTATTGGTCAGGCGCAGCACAGATACGCAGTATTTT | CASSLLVRRSTDTQYF
TRBJ2-2 | TRBD2 | TRBV4-1 | - | TGCGCCAGCAGCCGAGCCGGGACTAGGCCCGACTCGGGCACCGGGGAGCTGTTTTTT | CASSRAGTRPDSGTGELFF
TRBJ2-1 | - | TRBV21-1 | - | TGTGCCAGCAGCAAAGATGGCGGGAGGGCCTGCCATGAGCAGTTCTTC | CASSKDGGRACHEQFF
TRBJ1-1 | - | TRBV3-1/TRBV3-2 | - | TGTGCCAGCAGCCTTCCAGGGCCGAACACTGAAGCTTTCTTT | CASSLPGPNTEAFF
TRBJ2-3 | TRBD1 | TRBV11-2 | - | TGTGCCAGCAGCTTACGACAGGGTATGGATACGCAGTATTTT | CASSLRQGMDTQYF
TRBJ2-2 | TRBD1 | TRBV6-6 | few | TGTGCCAGCAGAGGGGGCGCTTCCTTCGCCGGGGAGCTGTTTTTT | CASRGGASFAGELFF
TRBJ2-1 | TRBD2 | TRBV7-9 | - | TGTGCCAGCAGCTTACGCGGGAGCTCCTACAATGAGCAGTTCTTC | CASSLRGSSYNEQFF
TRBJ1-4 | - | TRBV10-3 | - | TGTGCCACCAGACGGACTAATGAAAAACTGTTTTTT | CATRRTNEKLFF
TRBJ1-5 | - | TRBV10-3 | - | TGTGCCATCAGCGGCGGAGGGCCTTGGCCCCAGCATTTT | CAISGGGPWPQHF
TRBJ1-2 | - | TRBV28 | - | TGTGCCAGCAGTTTGGGGCCCGGGCCCCTTGGGGGCTACACCTTC | CASSLGPGPLGGYTF
TRBJ2-1 | TRBD2 | TRBV28 | - | TGTGCCAGCAGCGCGACTAGCGGGAGGTCGAGTGAGCAGTTCTTC | CASSATSGRSSEQFF
TRBJ1-2 | TRBD1 | TRBV19 | - | TGTGCCAGTAGTCTACAGGGGGTCACGTATGGCTACACCTTC | CASSLQGVTYGYTF
TRBJ1-2 | TRBD1 | TRBV25-1 | - | TGTGCCAGCAGCAGGACAGGGGTTCCTGGCTACACCTTC | CASSRTGVPGYTF
TRBJ1-1 | - | TRBV7-2 | - | TGTGCCAGCAGCTACCAAAACAGGAACACTGAAGCTTTCTTT | CASSYQNRNTEAFF
TRBJ2-3 | - | TRBV18 | - | TGTGCCAGCTCAATAGGGAGAGATACGCAGTATTTT | CASSIGRDTQYF
TRBJ1-4 | TRBD1 | TRBV10-3 | - | TGTGCCGCCGGGACAGTTAATGAAAAACTGTTTTTT | CAAGTVNEKLFF
TRBJ2-7 | - | TRBV28 | - | TGTGCCAGCAGTCGGACTGGGTCCTCCTACGAGCAGTACTTC | CASSRTGSSYEQYF
TRBJ1-1 | - | TRBV27 | - | TGTGCCAGCAGTTTTAACAGGGCTACTGAAGCTTTCTTT | CASSFNRATEAFF
TRBJ1-5 | - | TRBV28 | - | TGTGCCAGCACCCTAGGGGGGGGGAATTATGGCAATCAGCCCCAGCATTTT | CASTLGGGNYGNQPQHF
TRBJ2-5 | TRBD1 | TRBV15 | - | TGTGCCACCAGCAGAGCCCGATACGGGACAGGGTCGGGAGAGACCCAGTACTTC | CATSRARYGTGSGETQYF
TRBJ2-7 | TRBD1 | TRBV27 | once | TGTGCCAGCACATCACGCTCGGGACAGGGCCACGAGCAGTACTTC | CASTSRSGQGHEQYF
TRBJ2-5 | - | TRBV30 | once | TGTGCCTGGAGTGTGTTCAGTCAAGAGACCCAGTACTTC | CAWSVFSQETQYF
TRBJ1-1 | TRBD1 | TRBV4-2 | - | TGTGCCAGCAGCCAAGATATAGGGACAGGGAACACTGAAGCTTTCTTT | CASSQDIGTGNTEAFF
TRBJ1-4 | - | TRBV28 | - | TGTGCCAGCAGCAGACAGAATGAAAAACTGTTTTTT | CASSRQNEKLFF
TRBJ2-3 | - | TRBV6-2/TRBV6-3 | - | TGTGCCAGCAGTTACCCGGGACTGGCTAGCACAGATACGCAGTATTTT | CASSYPGLASTDTQYF
TRBJ2-3 | - | TRBV29-1 | - | TGCAGCGTTGGCGGTCGGTCCGTCCCCACGCAGTATTTT | CSVGGRSVPTQYF
TRBJ2-1 | TRBD2 | TRBV5-1 | - | TGCGCCAGCAGCCCCTTAGCGGGAGGCTCCTACAATGAGCAGTTCTTC | CASSPLAGGSYNEQFF
TRBJ2-7 | TRBD2 | TRBV30 | - | TGTGCCTGGAGGCTCGGGGGGGCGGGCTCCTACGAGCAGTACTTC | CAWRLGGAGSYEQYF
TRBJ2-6 | - | TRBV5-6 | - | TGTGCCAGCAGCTTGCGTTCCTCTGGGGCCAACGTCCTGACTTTC | CASSLRSSGANVLTF
TRBJ1-2 | - | TRBV11-2 | - | TGTGCCAGCAGCCCTACAGGGACGGGGGGCTACACCTTC | CASSPTGTGGYTF
TRBJ2-7 | TRBD2 | TRBV5-1 | - | TGCGCCAGCAGCAGCCTCCTAGCGGGAGTTGACTACGAGCAGTACTTC | CASSSLLAGVDYEQYF
TRBJ1-1 | TRBD1 | TRBV7-8 | - | TGTGCCAGCAGCTCCCCAGACAGGGGGAGAAAGGTGAACACTGAAGCTTTCTTT | CASSSPDRGRKVNTEAFF
TRBJ2-7 | TRBD2 | TRBV9 | - | TGTGCCAGCAGCGTAGCTGTAGCGGGGGACTACGAGCAGTACTTC | CASSVAVAGDYEQYF
TRBJ2-7 | TRBD2 | TRBV4-2 | - | TGTGCCAGCAGCCAAGATCGGGGGGGGACGGTATACGAGCAGTACTTC | CASSQDRGGTVYEQYF
TRBJ1-5 | - | TRBV18 | - | TGTGCCAGCTCACCGGGAGGCAATCAGCCCCAGCATTTT | CASSPGGNQPQHF
TRBJ2-1 | - | TRBV11-2 | - | TGTGCCAGCAGGAGTCTCGGGAGAAGATCCTACAATGAGCAGTTCTTC | CASRSLGRRSYNEQFF
TRBJ2-5 | - | TRBV24-1 | - | TGTGCCACCAGTGATTTCTACCAGGGTACCGAGACCCAGTACTTC | CATSDFYQGTETQYF
TRBJ2-7 | TRBD1 | TRBV5-1 | - | TGCGCCAGCAGCCTAGGGACAGGGGGCAACGAGCAGTACTTC | CASSLGTGGNEQYF
TRBJ1-1 | - | TRBV21-1 | - | TGTGCCAGCAGCAAAGCCTCCCGACAAGACAGGAACACTGAAGCTTTCTTT | CASSKASRQDRNTEAFF
TRBJ1-3 | TRBD1 | TRBV7-9 | - | TGTGCCAGCAGCTGGGGACAGGGAAACACCATATATTTT | CASSWGQGNTIYF
TRBJ2-6 | TRBD2 | TRBV9 | few | TGTGCCAGCAGCCACCCCCCCGTTAGCGGGAGGGCCTCTGGGGCCAACGTCCTGACTTTC | CASSHPPVSGRASGANVLTF
TRBJ2-3 | - | TRBV7-3 | - | TGTGCCAGCAGCTTAATCGCGGGAGATACGCAGTATTTT | CASSLIAGDTQYF
TRBJ1-2 | TRBD1 | TRBV2 | - | TGTGCCAGCAGGGGGACAGGAGACTTCTATACCTTC | CASRGTGDFYTF
TRBJ2-1 | - | TRBV7-2 | once | TGTGCCAGCAGCTCACGCCGAAGCGGAAACTACAATGAGCAGTTCTTC | CASSSRRSGNYNEQFF
TRBJ2-1 | TRBD2 | TRBV4-2 | - | TGTGCCAGCAGCCTCAACTACCCGGGACTAGCGGGAGTCAATGAGCAGTTCTTC | CASSLNYPGLAGVNEQFF